The next 25 T cell receptor beta chains were all read from a single sample in a study of cytomegalovirus exposure and HLA in healthy donors. PCR amplification relied on 60 Vbeta primers (plus 13 Jbeta primers). Profiled with immunoSEQ multiplex PCR; TCRdb holds only in-frame clones, not every one. Of about 90,000 clones listed, roughly three quarters are singletons. Sequencing was done on a sample of PBMCs. All receptors come from an older woman in good health and CMV-seropositive.

Points on this clone: In the same sample, other DNA sequences code for this CDR3. The rearrangement uses TRBV2 and TRBJ1-1, with D possibly being TRBD1 (5 bases). Trimming took off 3 bases at V and 11 bases at J, with 13 bases between the two ends. CDR3 length: 12 amino acids. Germline V gene lookup returns CDR1 SNHLY and CDR2 FYNNEI. The CDR3 here is CASSEMGGEAFF. CDR3 bases: TGTGCCAGCAGTGAGATGGGGGGGGAGGCTTTCTTT.

The chain carries TRBV4-2 and TRBJ2-1; 11 bases align to TRBD2. The CDR3 spans 15 residues. The germline gives CDR1 LGHNA, CDR2 YNFKEQ. Germline trimming cut 5 bases from V and 3 bases from J; bases unmatched to any gene: 3. The CDR3 bases are TGTGCCAGCAGCTGGGGACTAGCGGACTACAATGAGCAGTTCTTC. It specifies CASSWGLADYNEQFF.

In DNA form, the CDR3 reads TGTGCCAGCAGTCACCGGAGGGCCCTTGGGGCCAACGTCCTGACTTTC. This codes for CASSHRRALGANVLTF. The chain joins TRBV27 to TRBJ2-6; maybe TRBD2 (6 bases). The CDR3 consists of 16 residues. The V end was cut by 5 bases, the J end by 3 bases, with 14 bases between. The germline gives CDR1 MNHEY, CDR2 SMNVEV (reference sequence).

A single count supports this clone. The chain links TRBV7-6 to TRBJ2-1; D might be TRBD2 (5 bases). V lost 3 bases to trimming and J lost 13 bases, with 13 bases between them. The V gene's germline CDR1 is SGHVS and CDR2 FNYEAQ. The CDR3 spans 12 residues. The CDR3 is CASSFSETLQFF. The CDR3 DNA reads as TGTGCCAGCAGCTTTAGCGAAACCCTACAGTTCTTC.

This clone is a singleton in its sample. V gene TRBV5-1 combines with J gene TRBJ2-3; TRBD2 matches 7 bases. CDR1 SGHRS and CDR2 YFSETQ come from the germline V gene. CDR3 length: 13 residues. The V and J ends lost 7 bases and 2 bases, in that order; junction bases with no gene match: 4. The CDR3 DNA reads as TGCGCCAGCGGTAGCGGGCCCACAGATACGCAGTATTTT. The encoded protein is CASGSGPTDTQYF. Drawing the rest from reference TRBV5-1 and TRBJ2-3, the complete variable domain is KAGVTQTPRYLIKTRGQQVTLSCSPISGHRSVSWYQQTPGQGLQFLFEYFSETQRNKGNFPGRFSGRQFSNSRSEMNVSTLELGDSALYLCASGSGPTDTQYFGPGTRLTVL.

The rearrangement links TRBV5-1 to TRBJ2-3; D gene unclear. The CDR3 runs to 16 residues. CDR1 SGHRS and CDR2 YFSETQ come from the germline V gene. The ends were cut back, 2 bases at V and 0 bases at J, with 13 bases in the middle. The CDR3 sequence is CASSFHGPSSTDTQYF. CDR3 sequence (DNA): TGCGCCAGCAGCTTCCACGGCCCTAGTAGCACAGATACGCAGTATTTT.

The J gene is TRBJ2-2, the V gene TRBV4-2; a possible D gene is TRBD2 (5 bases). This CDR3 spans 16 amino acids. Trimming cost V 1 base and J 7 bases, with 16 bases left between them. Germline V gene lookup returns CDR1 LGHNA and CDR2 YNFKEQ. DNA of the CDR3: TGTGCCAGCAGCCAAGGTCCTCGAGGGAGTAACGGGGAGCTGTTTTTT. Encoded protein: CASSQGPRGSNGELFF.

This chain joins TRBV10-3 and TRBJ1-2; a possible D gene is TRBD1 (5 bases). Germline V lookup: CDR1 ENHRY, CDR2 SYGVKD. The CDR3 sequence is 13 residues long. With 3 bases removed from V and 4 bases from J, the gap between germline ends came to 9 bases. The DNA for the CDR3 is TGTGCCATCAGTGACAGCCAGGGCTATGGCTACACCTTC. Encoded protein: CAISDSQGYGYTF.

The V call is TRBV7-9, the J call TRBJ2-7; D gene ambiguous. The germline V gene has CDR1 SEHNR and CDR2 FQNEAQ (reference sequence). The CDR3 consists of 14 residues. V lost 1 base, J lost 4 bases, and 11 bases lay in between. In nucleotides, the CDR3 is TGTGCCAGCAGCTTAGGTTGGCGCGGATACGAGCAGTACTTC. It codes for CASSLGWRGYEQYF.

V usage is TRBV28 and J usage is TRBJ1-2, with 7 bases that match TRBD1. Germline V lookup: CDR1 MDHEN, CDR2 SYDVKM. The CDR3 has 13 residues. V lost 6 bases, J lost 5 bases, and 6 bases stayed unmatched. As DNA, the CDR3 is TGTGCCAGCAGCCCCGGGACAGTATATGGCTACACCTTC. Amino acids: CASSPGTVYGYTF.

The V and J genes are TRBV2 and TRBJ2-7, with 10 nucleotides matching TRBD2. CDR3 size: 13 residues. Looked up from germline, CDR1 is SNHLY and CDR2 is FYNNEI. The J segment lost 4 bases and the V segment lost 8 bases, leaving 5 bases of the junction unmatched. This CDR3 is CASSGLATYEQYF. DNA for the CDR3: TGTGCCAGCTCGGGACTAGCGACTTACGAGCAGTACTTC.

This sequence joins TRBV5-1 and TRBJ1-2, with D unresolved. The CDR3 contains 12 residues. Trimming cost V 2 bases and J 7 bases, with 9 bases left between them. Germline values: CDR1 SGHRS, CDR2 YFSETQ. Here the CDR3 reads CASSFGGSGYTF. The CDR3 DNA follows: TGCGCCAGCAGCTTTGGAGGGTCTGGCTACACCTTC.

The chain joins TRBV6-6 to TRBJ1-6, with a weak D call TRBD1 (5 bases). The germline gives CDR1 MNHNY, CDR2 SVGAGI (reference sequence). The CDR3 totals 15 residues. V was clipped by 0 bases and J by 5 bases, with 8 bases between them. The chain's CDR3 is CASSYSSRDNSPLHF. Here the CDR3 DNA reads TGTGCCAGCAGTTACTCGAGCAGGGATAATTCACCCCTCCACTTT.

This chain connects TRBV20-1 to TRBJ1-6; a possible D gene is TRBD1 (5 bases). This CDR3 region has 11 residues. Trimming took 6 bases from V and 7 from J, leaving 7 bases between them. The germline gives CDR1 DFQATT, CDR2 SNEGSKA (reference sequence). The CDR3 sequence: CSARTNSPLHF. CDR3 in DNA: TGCAGTGCCCGGACAAATTCACCCCTCCACTTT.

J is TRBJ1-1 and V is TRBV30; D might be TRBD1 (5 bases). The germline V gene encodes CDR1 GTSNPN and CDR2 SVGIG (reference sequence). V was pared by 4 bases and J by 3 bases, with 15 bases between. This CDR3 spans 14 amino acids. This CDR3 reads CAWKSVGVYTEAFF. The CDR3 DNA sequence: TGTGCCTGGAAATCGGTAGGGGTTTACACTGAAGCTTTCTTT. Full variable domain (remainder filled in from reference TRBV30 and TRBJ1-1): SQTIHQWPATLVQPVGSPLSLECTVEGTSNPNLYWYRQAAGRGLQLLFYSVGIGQISSEVPQNLSASRPQDRQFILSSKKLLLSDSGFYLCAWKSVGVYTEAFFGQGTRLTVV.

The V and J genes are TRBV7-2 and TRBJ1-5; no clear D gene. Trimming shortened V by 1 base and J by 6 bases, and 13 bases separated the two germline ends. Germline CDR1 and CDR2: SGHTA and FQGNSA. CDR3 length equals 15 residues. Written as DNA, the CDR3 is TGTGCCAGCAGCTTAGGAAGAGGGTCCGCTCAGCCCCAGCATTTT. Amino acids: CASSLGRGSAQPQHF.

The V call is TRBV6-5, the J call TRBJ1-1; D gene uncertain. Trimming pared 6 bases from V and 3 bases from J, leaving 5 bases between. Germline V lookup: CDR1 MNHEY, CDR2 SVGAGI. CDR3 size: 11 residues. The CDR3 region is CASRQYTEAFF. Written as DNA, the CDR3 is TGTGCCAGCAGGCAGTACACTGAAGCTTTCTTT.

The CDR3 DNA follows: TGTGCCAGCTCACCTACTATAGCAGGGACAGATACGCAGTATTTT. It specifies CASSPTIAGTDTQYF. The chain links TRBV18 to TRBJ2-3, with D perhaps TRBD1 (5 bases). CDR1 is KGHSH and CDR2 is LQKENI in the germline V gene. The CDR3 is made up of 15 amino acids. V lost 3 bases, J lost 3 bases, and 13 bases lay in between.

This clone appeared once. V gene TRBV5-6 combines with J gene TRBJ1-4; TRBD1 aligns across 7 bases. With 4 bases clipped from V and 3 bases from J, the junction kept 3 bases outside the gene matches. CDR1 is SGHDT and CDR2 is YYEEEE in the germline V gene. The CDR3 is 14 amino acids. The CDR3 is CASSTGTANEKLFF. CDR3 in DNA: TGTGCCAGCAGCACTGGGACAGCTAATGAAAAACTGTTTTTT.

This clone has just one count. The V and J genes are TRBV6-1 and TRBJ2-4, with 7 bases matching TRBD2. This CDR3 is 17 amino acids long. CDR1 and CDR2 (germline): MNHNS, SASEGT. The trim removed 4 bases at V and 0 bases at J, leaving 9 bases unmatched. CDR3 loop: CASSAARDYLAKNIQYF. The CDR3 DNA reads TGTGCCAGCAGTGCGGCCCGGGACTACCTAGCCAAAAACATTCAGTACTTC.

The chain combines TRBV7-9 with TRBJ1-4; D is possibly TRBD1 (6 bases). The CDR3 covers 15 residues. V lost 4 bases to trimming and J lost 5 bases, with 14 bases between them. Germline V CDR1 and CDR2: SEHNR, FQNEAQ (reference sequence). The CDR3 reads CASSSLRGGNEKLFF. Written as DNA, the CDR3 is TGTGCCAGCAGCTCCCTCAGGGGAGGGAATGAAAAACTGTTTTTT.

This chain connects TRBV7-9 to TRBJ1-1; 7 bases match TRBD1. This CDR3 comprises 17 residues. The V gene's germline CDR1 is SEHNR and CDR2 FQNEAQ (reference sequence). V dropped 5 bases and J dropped 5; count of bases not matched to a gene: 17. The CDR3 loop reads CASSRQRLTGSGTEAFF. DNA for the CDR3: TGTGCCAGCAGCCGCCAACGCCTGACAGGGAGCGGTACTGAAGCTTTCTTT.

The V and J genes are TRBV6-5 and TRBJ1-5, with D possibly being TRBD1 (5 bases). Germline CDR1 and CDR2: MNHEY and SVGAGI. Trimming cost V 2 bases and J 9 bases, with 8 bases left between them. The length of the CDR3 is 12 residues. This CDR3 reads CASSYGGGPQHF. The CDR3 nucleotides read TGTGCCAGCAGTTACGGGGGAGGGCCCCAGCATTTT.

The chain recombines TRBV27 with TRBJ1-1; D gene ambiguous. The CDR3 consists of 12 residues. Germline CDR1 is MNHEY and CDR2 is SMNVEV (reference sequence). Trimming left V 5 bases short and J 2 bases short, with 6 bases between. Written as DNA, the CDR3 is TGTGCCAGCAGTCAGTATAACACTGAAGCTTTCTTT. It encodes CASSQYNTEAFF.

About this clone itself: This sample includes further DNA sequences coding for the same CDR3. The rearrangement joins TRBV30 to TRBJ1-1; no reliable D call. CDR1 GTSNPN and CDR2 SVGIG come from the germline V gene (reference sequence). V dropped 6 bases and J dropped 4 bases, with 12 bases sitting between them. The CDR3 contains 12 residues. The CDR3 sequence: CACHPRSTEAFF. In DNA form, the CDR3 reads TGTGCCTGTCACCCTAGGTCCACTGAAGCTTTCTTT.